This TCR beta chain was captured by sequencing in a study of shared clonotypes between healthy human individuals. Findings and limits, study-wide: Clonotype sharing across donors was expected to vary with sequencing depth. Larger estimated richness was generally recorded for naive subsets relative to memory subsets.

Germline V CDR1 and CDR2: SGHAT, FQNNGV. The CDR3 extends over 13 amino acids. Trimming took 3 bases from V and 7 from J, leaving 10 bases between them. As concerns this clone: Its cognate antigen is unknown.

Deep was the level at which the assay was run. Generated by immunoSEQ multiplex PCR, the TCRdb table keeps only in-frame clones and is missing some. Among 1.6 million or so clones listed, about 96% were seen once. The TCR sequence derives from a man under 40 in good health. Sequenced input: naive CD4+ T cells sorted from blood. Subset meaning: CD45RA+ positively selected. The chain combines TRBV11-2 with TRBJ1-5; D is uncertain. The DNA for the CDR3 is TGTGCCAGCAGCTTGGGTCTCTCGCAGCCCCAGCATTTT. It is translated as CASSLGLSQPQHF.